One and the same sample provided the 19 T cell receptor beta chains below, sequenced in a study of early T cells in non-severe SARS-CoV-2 infection. MiXCR was run by TCRdb on the 5' RACE reads, yielding one entry per CDR3 protein. The sample holds more than 35,000 distinct CDR3 sequences, approximately 6.1% seen once. Material: whole blood. The receptor set was obtained from an adult who was a healthcare worker with PCR-confirmed SARS-CoV-2 infection or an uninfected control (not recorded which).

This clonotype was counted ten times or more. The V call is TRBV15, the J call TRBJ1-1; D call uncertain. This CDR3 comprises 16 residues. CDR1 is LNHNV and CDR2 is YYDKDF in the germline V gene (reference sequence). V shed 0 bases and J shed 4 bases, with 15 bases lying between them. CDR3: CATSRDPMGGGTEAFF. The CDR3 DNA sequence: TGTGCCACCAGCAGAGACCCCATGGGAGGAGGCACTGAAGCTTTCTTT.

This clonotype occurred many times. The chain joins TRBV11-2 to TRBJ1-4, with D possibly matching TRBD1 (5 bases). The CDR3 contains 14 residues. V gave up 7 bases and J gave up 8 bases, with 17 bases separating them. The germline gives CDR1 SGHAT, CDR2 FQNNGV. CDR3: CASTSVAGVEKLFF. The DNA for the CDR3 is TGTGCCAGCACCTCAGTCGCGGGGGTCGAAAAACTGTTTTTT.

CDR3 in amino acids: CSAYSIAGSSYNEQFF. In DNA form, the CDR3 reads TGCAGTGCTTACTCCATAGCGGGATCCTCCTACAATGAGCAGTTCTTC. This sequence joins TRBV20-1 and TRBJ2-1, with 8 bases lining up with TRBD2. Losses at the gene ends were 5 bases for V and 0 bases for J; bases not matched to a gene: 9. The CDR3 is made up of 16 amino acids. Germline V gene sequence: CDR1 DFQATT, CDR2 SNEGSKA (reference sequence).

This clonotype was seen many times. The chain joins TRBV7-6 to TRBJ2-1; D uncertain. CDR3 length: 16 residues. Germline V CDR1 and CDR2: SGHVS, FNYEAQ. V lost 4 bases to trimming and J lost 1 base, with 14 bases between them. CDR3 loop: CASSSGWGLSYNEQFF. The CDR3 DNA is TGTGCCAGCAGCTCGGGCTGGGGTTTATCCTACAATGAGCAGTTCTTC.

This clonotype was picked up many times. The chain links TRBV5-1 to TRBJ2-1, with D maybe TRBD2 (6 bases). V was cut by 4 bases and J by 4 bases, with 15 bases left in between. CDR1 SGHRS and CDR2 YFSETQ come from the germline V gene. The CDR3 is 15 residues long. In DNA, the CDR3 is TGCGCCAGCAGCCCCCAGGCTAGCGAATACAATGAGCAGTTCTTC. It translates to CASSPQASEYNEQFF. The complete variable domain, with remaining parts taken from reference TRBV5-1 and TRBJ2-1, reads KAGVTQTPRYLIKTRGQQVTLSCSPISGHRSVSWYQQTPGQGLQFLFEYFSETQRNKGNFPGRFSGRQFSNSRSEMNVSTLELGDSALYLCASSPQASEYNEQFFGPGTRLTVL.

This clonotype came up a few times. This chain connects TRBV30 to TRBJ2-3; 7 nucleotides align to TRBD1. CDR3 length equals 15 residues. The V gene's germline CDR1 is GTSNPN and CDR2 SVGIG (reference sequence). J lost 3 bases, V lost 3 bases, and 9 bases had no gene match. As DNA, the CDR3 is TGTGCCTGGAGCGAAACAGGGGTTTGGACAGATACGCAGTATTTT. This codes for CAWSETGVWTDTQYF.

The chain is built from TRBV7-9 and TRBJ2-1; 10 nucleotides align to TRBD2. The CDR3 is 18 residues long. The V gene's germline CDR1 is SEHNR and CDR2 FQNEAQ (reference sequence). J gave up 8 bases and V 4 bases, and 17 bases lay outside the gene matches. CDR3 loop: CASSSLKSSGRTMYEQFF. For the CDR3, the DNA is TGTGCCAGCAGCTCCCTCAAATCTAGCGGGAGAACGATGTATGAGCAGTTCTTC.

This clonotype was observed a single time. The V call is TRBV29-1, the J call TRBJ2-7, with D possibly TRBD1 on 6 matching bases. The germline V gene has CDR1 SQVTM and CDR2 ANQGSEA. This CDR3 spans 12 amino acids. V lost 3 bases and J lost 6, with 12 bases in between. The CDR3 nucleotides read TGCAGCGTTGAGGGGGCATCGGGCGAGCAGTACTTC. Its translation is CSVEGASGEQYF.

In the case of this clonotype: Its ends do not fully match the called genes, so a read error is possible. The chain joins TRBV29-1 to TRBJ2-1; D unclear. The CDR3 totals 15 residues. Germline lookup yields CDR1 SQVTM and CDR2 ANQGSEA. CDR3 in amino acids: CSTNAPRSSYNEQFF. The CDR3 nucleotides are TGCAGCACCAACGCCCCTAGGAGCTCCTACAATGAGCAATTCTTC.

This clonotype showed up many times. The CDR3 sequence is CASSLDWGERYGYTF. CDR3 in DNA: TGTGCCAGCAGCTTAGATTGGGGGGAGCGGTATGGCTACACCTTC. The chain couples TRBV11-2 to TRBJ1-2; tentative D call: TRBD1 (5 bases). The germline V gene has CDR1 SGHAT and CDR2 FQNNGV. There are 15 residues in the CDR3. The V gene lost 0 bases and the J gene lost 5 bases, with 13 bases spanning the gap.

This clonotype came up many times. V usage is TRBV5-1 and J usage is TRBJ2-7; 7 nucleotides line up with TRBD2. The CDR3 length is 18 residues. Trimming took 0 bases from V and 4 from J; bases not matched to a gene: 16. CDR1 is SGHRS and CDR2 is YFSETQ in the germline V gene. The CDR3 protein is CASSLDPPDRGEKYEQYF. The CDR3 nucleotides read TGCGCCAGCAGCTTGGACCCCCCGGACCGGGGGGAAAAATACGAGCAGTACTTC.

This clonotype has just a few counts. The J gene is TRBJ1-1, the V gene TRBV7-9; 7 bases line up with TRBD1. The CDR3 totals 15 residues. The germline gives CDR1 SEHNR, CDR2 FQNEAQ (reference sequence). V lost 4 bases, J lost 4 bases, and 9 bases stayed unmatched. CDR3 sequence: CASSYIRQGGTEAFF. CDR3 sequence (DNA): TGTGCCAGCAGCTATATTAGACAGGGTGGCACTGAAGCTTTCTTT.

This clonotype was counted ten times or more. The chain uses TRBV9 and TRBJ1-1; no clear D. The CDR3 covers 16 residues. Trimming removed 0 bases at V and 0 bases at J, with 12 bases between. Germline-derived CDR1 and CDR2 are SGDLS and YYNGEE. Here the CDR3 reads CASSVDPETMNTEAFF. The CDR3 DNA reads TGTGCCAGCAGCGTAGACCCCGAGACGATGAACACTGAAGCTTTCTTT.

This CDR3 reads CSARGYIQETQYF. CDR3 nucleotide sequence: TGCAGTGCTAGGGGGTACATCCAAGAGACCCAGTACTTC. The chain joins TRBV20-1 to TRBJ2-5; D remains ambiguous. CDR1 and CDR2 (germline): DFQATT, SNEGSKA (reference sequence). The CDR3 is made up of 13 amino acids. V lost 3 bases, J lost 1 base, and 9 bases lay in between.

The chain employs TRBV3-1 and TRBJ2-2; D unclear. Germline V gene lookup returns CDR1 LGHDT and CDR2 YNNKEL (reference sequence). The CDR3 extends over 14 amino acids. Trimming shortened V by 3 bases and J by 5 bases, and 10 bases separated the two germline ends. The CDR3 protein is CASSHNFPTGELFF. In DNA form, the CDR3 reads TGTGCCAGCAGCCACAACTTCCCGACCGGGGAGCTGTTTTTT.

This clonotype was recorded many times. The J gene is TRBJ2-3, the V gene TRBV20-1; 7 bases are shared with TRBD2. Trimming took 3 bases from V and 1 from J; bases not matched to a gene: 4. CDR3 length: 14 amino acids. The germline V gene encodes CDR1 DFQATT and CDR2 SNEGSKA (reference sequence). CDR3 nucleotides: TGCAGTGCTAGTGGGAGGGTGGGCACAGATACGCAGTATTTT. It codes for CSASGRVGTDTQYF.

DNA of the CDR3: TGTGCCAGCCTGACAGGCTTCGGTTTGTACACTGAAGCTTTCTTT. This encodes CASLTGFGLYTEAFF. The rearrangement joins TRBV28 to TRBJ1-1; TRBD1 might be the D (6 bases). The CDR3 contains 15 residues. Germline CDR1 and CDR2: MDHEN and SYDVKM. Deletions cut 8 bases from V and 3 bases from J, with 19 bases between.

This clonotype came up many times. V gene TRBV5-1 combines with J gene TRBJ2-7; 8 bases map to TRBD2. Per germline, CDR1 SGHRS and CDR2 YFSETQ. CDR3 length: 14 amino acids. With V trimmed by 0 bases and J by 3 bases, 2 bases remained unmatched. The CDR3: CASSLEGLDYEQYF. Here the CDR3 DNA reads TGCGCCAGCAGCTTGGAGGGACTAGACTACGAGCAGTACTTC.

In its sample, this clonotype was seen many times. V and J are TRBV10-3 and TRBJ2-5; D may be TRBD1 or TRBD2 (6 bases each). V was pared by 6 bases and J by 7 bases, with 21 bases between. Germline V gene sequence: CDR1 ENHRY, CDR2 SYGVKD. The CDR3 length is 15 residues. The CDR3 DNA sequence: TGTGCCATCAGCGGGGGCGGGGCAGACCTCCGGACCCAGTACTTC. It codes for CAISGGGADLRTQYF.